This T cell receptor beta chain originates from a study of cytomegalovirus exposure and HLA in healthy donors. Across the whole study: The approximately 120 validation repertoires were produced on the same platform as the 700 or so repertoires of the first cohort. This was reported in a later analysis. Study-wide points: The CMV antigen specificity of a few CMV-associated chains was confirmed through in vitro analysis. The authors enumerated some 160 TCR beta chains as linked to cytomegalovirus.

For this clone: Its antigen is undetermined.

Clones were read by immunoSEQ multiplex PCR, and TCRdb kept only the in-frame ones, dropping some. The sample consists of over 75,000 clones, 85% of them appearing once. The sequence came from a man between 18 and 29 years old in good health and CMV-seropositive. The material sequenced was PBMCs.

CDR3 nucleotide sequence: TGTGCCAGCAGCTTAGCGACAGGGGGGTGGGAACAGCCCCAGCATTTT. Translated, it gives CASSLATGGWEQPQHF. This sequence joins TRBV7-8 and TRBJ1-5, with 9 bases that match TRBD1. There are 16 residues in the CDR3. Germline trimming cut 0 bases from V and 7 bases from J; bases unmatched to any gene: 7. Germline CDR1 and CDR2: SGHVS and FQNEAQ.